Presented here are 24 T cell receptor beta chains from one specimen sequenced in a study of cytomegalovirus exposure and HLA in healthy donors. A multiplex PCR was run with 60 Vbeta primers and 13 Jbeta primers. Libraries were prepared by immunoSEQ multiplex PCR; TCRdb keeps only in-frame clonotypes and omits some of them. The sample contains about 110,000 clones, 15% to 19% of which appear only once. Sequences were obtained from PBMCs. These receptors originate from a woman younger than 30 in good health and CMV-seronegative.

The V gene is TRBV4-3, the J gene TRBJ2-2; TRBD1 agrees at 7 bases. V shed 4 bases and J 4 bases; nucleotides not matched to a gene: 0. Germline V lookup: CDR1 LGHNA, CDR2 YSLEER. CDR3 length: 13 amino acids. The CDR3 nucleotides read TGCGCCAGCAGCCGGACAGGCACCGGGGAGCTGTTTTTT. Translation gives CASSRTGTGELFF.

V usage is TRBV25-1 and J usage is TRBJ2-7, with 8 bases aligning to TRBD2. CDR3 size: 13 residues. J lost 4 bases, V lost 4 bases, and 3 bases had no gene match. Germline assignment: CDR1 MGHDK and CDR2 SYGVNS. The CDR3 region has the DNA TGTGCCAGCAGTGCCGGGGGGGGTTACGAGCAGTACTTC. Protein sequence: CASSAGGGYEQYF.

This clone appeared a few times. The chain has TRBV5-1 and TRBJ2-5, with TRBD2 identical over 11 bases. The ends lost 4 bases at V and 5 bases at J; junction bases unmatched: 10. The CDR3 extends over 16 amino acids. Germline CDR1 reads SGHRS; CDR2 reads YFSETQ. DNA of the CDR3: TGCGCCAGCAGCCTGCCAACTAGCGGGAGTGTGGAGACCCAGTACTTC. Translated, it gives CASSLPTSGSVETQYF.

V gene TRBV11-2 combines with J gene TRBJ2-2; 12 bases align to TRBD2. With 5 bases clipped from V and 4 bases from J, the junction kept 14 bases outside the gene matches. Germline V CDR1 and CDR2: SGHAT, FQNNGV. CDR3 length equals 19 residues. The CDR3 coding sequence is TGTGCCAGCAGCCCCCAAGGACTAGCGGGGACATCAACCACCGGGGAGCTGTTTTTT. Translated, it gives CASSPQGLAGTSTTGELFF.

This clone was detected a few times. The J gene is TRBJ1-4, the V gene TRBV6-5; 10 bases match TRBD1. This CDR3 region has 15 residues. Germline loops: CDR1 MNHEY, CDR2 SVGAGI. J was trimmed by 6 bases and V by 3 bases; bases with no gene match: 4. CDR3 DNA: TGTGCCAGCAGTTATTCCGGGACAGGGGATGAAAAACTGTTTTTT. Its translation is CASSYSGTGDEKLFF.

This clone was seen only a few times. This rearrangement joins TRBV7-2 to TRBJ2-7; 11 nucleotides agree with TRBD2. V lost 3 bases to trimming and J lost 0 bases; unmatched junction nucleotides: 4. The CDR3 has 16 amino acids. Germline CDR1 SGHTA, CDR2 FQGNSA. The CDR3 reads CASSFQGLAASYEQYF. As DNA, the CDR3 is TGTGCCAGCAGCTTCCAGGGACTAGCGGCCTCCTACGAGCAGTACTTC.

The rearrangement uses TRBV28 and TRBJ1-1; possibly TRBD1 for D (6 bases). With 8 bases removed from V and 2 bases from J, the gap between germline ends came to 15 bases. CDR1 is MDHEN and CDR2 is SYDVKM in the germline V gene. The CDR3 totals 14 residues. The CDR3 DNA sequence: TGTGCCAGCTACGAACTGGACAGTAACACTGAAGCTTTCTTT. It is translated as CASYELDSNTEAFF.

The chain links TRBV6-5 to TRBJ1-2; possible D gene TRBD1, 6 bases. CDR1 is MNHEY and CDR2 is SVGAGI in the germline V gene. CDR3 length: 13 residues. V lost 6 bases, J lost 8 bases, and 16 bases lay in between. The CDR3 loop reads CASSNPGGGGYTF. The DNA for the CDR3 is TGTGCCAGCAGCAACCCGGGGGGCGGGGGCTACACCTTC.

A few counts support this clone. The CDR3 nucleotides read TGTGCCAGCAGCCGGGTAGCGGGGGGGCAGGAGACCCAGTACTTC. It encodes CASSRVAGGQETQYF. The chain recombines TRBV4-2 with TRBJ2-5; 11 bases match TRBD2. With 4 bases clipped from V and 5 bases from J, the junction kept 6 bases outside the gene matches. The germline V gene encodes CDR1 LGHNA and CDR2 YNFKEQ. The CDR3 runs 15 residues.

This chain links TRBV9 with TRBJ1-2; D possibly corresponds to TRBD1 (6 bases). Trimming took off 8 bases at V and 4 bases at J, with 27 bases between the two ends. From germline, CDR1 is SGDLS and CDR2 YYNGEE. The CDR3 consists of 17 residues. DNA for the CDR3: TGTGCCAGTGCCAGGGATGGGGGCTTCCAGGCTAGCTATGGCTACACCTTC. Residues: CASARDGGFQASYGYTF.

This clone was detected only a few times. The chain is built from TRBV28 and TRBJ1-2; 10 bases agree with TRBD1. The V gene end was trimmed by 5 bases and the J gene end by 10 bases; junction bases not matched to a gene: 7. The CDR3 totals 13 residues. The germline gives CDR1 MDHEN, CDR2 SYDVKM. This chain's CDR3 is CASSRGQGVAYTF. Written as DNA, the CDR3 is TGTGCCAGCAGTCGAGGACAGGGGGTAGCCTACACCTTC.

This clone was observed a few times. The chain joins TRBV7-3 to TRBJ2-1; a possible D gene is TRBD2 (6 bases). V lost 5 bases and J lost 0, with 11 bases in between. Germline V gene lookup returns CDR1 SGHTA and CDR2 FQGTGA. The CDR3 has 15 residues. CDR3: CASSNLGGSYNEQFF. CDR3 DNA: TGTGCCAGCAGCAATCTCGGGGGCTCCTACAATGAGCAGTTCTTC.

This clone was seen only a few times. V is TRBV6-5 and J is TRBJ2-1, with D possibly matching TRBD1 (6 bases). This CDR3 contains 12 residues. From germline, CDR1 is MNHEY and CDR2 SVGAGI. V was trimmed by 5 bases and J by 9 bases, leaving 11 bases between them. CDR3 DNA: TGTGCCAGCAGTGTGGGACACCTTGAGCAGTTCTTC. Amino acids: CASSVGHLEQFF.

The chain recombines TRBV18 with TRBJ2-7; 7 positions match TRBD2. Per the germline V gene, CDR1 is KGHSH and CDR2 is LQKENI. The CDR3 sequence is 14 residues long. J gave up 4 bases and V 3 bases, and 6 bases lay outside the gene matches. The CDR3 loop reads CASSPTGLLYEQYF. The CDR3 region has the DNA TGTGCCAGCTCACCTACGGGACTACTTTACGAGCAGTACTTC.

In its sample, this clone was seen a few times. The chain joins TRBV27 to TRBJ2-2; TRBD2 matches at 7 bases. Germline assignment: CDR1 MNHEY and CDR2 SMNVEV (reference sequence). V gave up 0 bases and J gave up 1 base; unmatched junction bases: 5. This CDR3 contains 17 residues. The CDR3, as DNA: TGTGCCAGCAGTTTATCGCGGCTAGCGGTGAACACCGGGGAGCTGTTTTTT. Protein product: CASSLSRLAVNTGELFF.

The table lists this clone with a few counts. V is TRBV15 and J is TRBJ2-5; D gene uncertain. The CDR3 totals 15 residues. V dropped 1 base and J dropped 5 bases, with 14 bases sitting between them. The germline CDR1 and CDR2 sequences are LNHNV and YYDKDF (reference sequence). The CDR3 region is CATSRAGQPGETQYF. DNA of the CDR3: TGTGCCACCAGCAGAGCGGGTCAACCCGGGGAGACCCAGTACTTC.

CDR3 sequence: CASGLGTSYEQYF. As DNA, the CDR3 is TGTGCTAGTGGTTTAGGGACATCCTACGAGCAGTACTTC. The gene calls are TRBV12-5 and TRBJ2-7; maybe TRBD1 (6 bases). V shed 3 bases and J shed 1 base, with 7 bases lying between them. This CDR3 region has 13 residues. CDR1 is LGHNT, CDR2 FRNRAP, per germline.

The chain employs TRBV15 and TRBJ2-1; D is undetermined. This CDR3 has 14 amino acids. Germline values: CDR1 LNHNV, CDR2 YYDKDF (reference sequence). Trimming pared 0 bases from V and 9 bases from J, leaving 12 bases between. CDR3 sequence reads: CATSRETTTSEQFF. For the CDR3, the DNA is TGTGCCACCAGCAGAGAAACCACCACCAGTGAGCAGTTCTTC.

The CDR3 nucleotides read TGTGCCAGCAGCTTCTCGGACAGGGGAGGTTCACCCCTCCACTTT. As protein: CASSFSDRGGSPLHF. V is TRBV7-2 and J is TRBJ1-6; 9 nucleotides align to TRBD1. With 3 bases clipped from V and 9 bases from J, the junction kept 6 bases outside the gene matches. Germline V gene sequence: CDR1 SGHTA, CDR2 FQGNSA. The CDR3 covers 15 residues.

This clone has a handful of counts. CDR3 loop: CAFTFHEQYF. CDR3 in DNA: TGTGCCTTCACTTTCCACGAGCAGTACTTC. The rearrangement links TRBV5-5 to TRBJ2-7; D call uncertain. The V and J ends lost 10 bases and 5 bases respectively, with 10 bases between them. In germline, CDR1 is SGHKS, CDR2 YYEKEE (reference sequence). The CDR3 sequence is 10 residues long.

This clone has more than one count but fewer than ten. This rearrangement joins TRBV5-1 to TRBJ2-7; 13 bases map to TRBD2. The CDR3 loop spans 17 amino acids. V lost 5 bases, J lost 2 bases, and 10 bases stayed unmatched. The germline V gene encodes CDR1 SGHRS and CDR2 YFSETQ. CDR3 coding DNA: TGCGCCAGCAGGGTAGACGGGACTAGCGGGGCTCCCTACGAGCAGTACTTC. Encoded protein: CASRVDGTSGAPYEQYF.

This clone has just a few counts. This sequence joins TRBV5-1 and TRBJ2-3, with TRBD2 identical over 13 bases. V shed 1 base and J 4 bases; nucleotides not matched to a gene: 9. The CDR3 consists of 18 residues. CDR1 SGHRS and CDR2 YFSETQ come from the germline V gene. CDR3 loop: CASSLLRTSGRSADTQYF. CDR3 nucleotides: TGCGCCAGCAGCTTGCTTAGGACTAGCGGGAGAAGCGCAGATACGCAGTATTTT.

This rearrangement joins TRBV28 to TRBJ1-5; weak D call: TRBD1 (5 bases). The V end lost 3 bases, the J end lost 7 bases, and 13 bases lay between the germline ends. From germline, CDR1 is MDHEN and CDR2 SYDVKM. This CDR3 has 14 residues. For the CDR3, the DNA is TGTGCCAGCAGTTTTTTCCGGGGGGAGCAGCCCCAGCATTTT. Its translation: CASSFFRGEQPQHF.

The chain employs TRBV6-5 and TRBJ1-6, with a possible D match to TRBD1 (5 bases). This CDR3 comprises 12 residues. Germline assignment: CDR1 MNHEY and CDR2 SVGAGI. Trimming stripped 5 bases from V and 9 bases from J, with 8 bases between. The CDR3 sequence is CASSPQGSPLHF. CDR3 nucleotides: TGTGCCAGCAGTCCGCAGGGTTCACCCCTCCACTTT.